What follows describes a single T cell receptor beta chain. What it binds is unknown. This sample was included in a study of cytomegalovirus exposure and HLA in healthy donors. The V gene end was trimmed by 2 bases and the J gene end by 3 bases; junction bases not matched to a gene: 2. The CDR3 covers 15 residues. The germline V gene encodes CDR1 SGHNT and CDR2 YYREEE (reference sequence). Donors had nominal health at sampling but likely had unrecorded immune exposures. Study-level points and caveats: Presence/absence analyses rested on an assumption that sequencing depth was roughly uniform across donors. Several of the most significant clusters were apparently associated with common viral pathogens in a later analysis.

A multiplex PCR was run with 60 Vbeta primers and 13 Jbeta primers. Authors' methods: Around 11 million of some 80 million unique TCR beta chains were shared, per a later count. Sequenced by immunoSEQ multiplex PCR; TCRdb stores in-frame clones only, minus some. The DNA was the basis for D and trimming; V, J and clone size are from that table. The data contain about 130,000 clones, around 77% of them singletons. The TCR originated in a man aged 45-65 years in good health and CMV-seronegative. Material: PBMCs. The chain combines TRBV5-4 with TRBJ2-1; the match to TRBD1 covers 10 bases. This CDR3 is CASSFRDRGYNEQFF. CDR3 sequence (DNA): TGTGCCAGCAGCTTCCGGGACAGGGGCTACAATGAGCAGTTCTTC.